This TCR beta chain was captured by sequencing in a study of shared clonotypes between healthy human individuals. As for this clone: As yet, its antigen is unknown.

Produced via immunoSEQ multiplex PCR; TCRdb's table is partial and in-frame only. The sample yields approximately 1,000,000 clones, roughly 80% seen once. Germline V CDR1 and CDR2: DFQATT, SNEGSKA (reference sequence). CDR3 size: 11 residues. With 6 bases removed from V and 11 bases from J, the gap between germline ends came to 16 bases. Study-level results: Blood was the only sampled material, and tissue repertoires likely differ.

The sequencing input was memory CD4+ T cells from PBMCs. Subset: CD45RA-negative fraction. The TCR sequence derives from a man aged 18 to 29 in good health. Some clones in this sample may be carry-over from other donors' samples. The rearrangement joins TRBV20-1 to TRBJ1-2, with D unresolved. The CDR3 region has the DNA TGCAGTGCCCCCGTGGAGGGAAGATACACCTTC. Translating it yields CSAPVEGRYTF.